The entry that follows covers one TCR beta chain sequence. This receptor's antigen is unknown. Base qualities are not recorded, but no much larger clone differs from it by a single base. The immunoSEQ Assay, a bias-controlled multiplex PCR, was used to amplify TCRbeta CDR3 regions from genomic DNA. On the authors' methods: The number of nucleated cells in each sample was estimated from the amplification of reference gene primers within the assay. To quantify the absolute abundance of each unique TCRbeta CDR3 rearrangement, sequence reads were collapsed and filtered. Productive Simpson clonality was computed per sample as the square root of Simpson's diversity index over productive rearrangements. The table comes from immuneACCESS by way of TCRdb, which keeps in-frame sequences with V and J called. Part of the clones is missing from these tables; in studies checked, under half for an unresolved V gene and the rest for unknown reasons. V and J calls and clone size are given by that table; D and trimming were obtained from the DNA. The sample table contains about 150,000 clones; only one count was recorded for roughly 90% of them. The biggest ten clones account for about 4.5% of the sample.

This sample is drawn from a study of blood T cell repertoires in COVID-19 (dated by TCRdb to 2019 to 2021). About the full investigation: Collaborator samples came from the United States, Italy and Spain and covered acute and convalescent phases of COVID-19. The prospective study material was composed of cDNA or gDNA derived from T cells, B-cell-depleted T cells, or PBMCs. Deeply sampled blood TCRbeta repertoires from subjects exposed to, actively infected with, or recovered from COVID-19 were included in the dataset. The repertoires were released in a freely available public database intended as a resource for research on the immune response to SARS-CoV-2. The samples were drawn from two sources: the first 160 participants of the ongoing ImmuneRACE study, and 950 to 1,500 subjects contributed by 6 global collaborators. A de-identified subject ID, COVID-19 status, age in years and sex were almost always included in the sample metadata. Where available, HLA class I and class II types were taken from metadata supplied by the sample provider and were not determined by assay-based typing.

The full study reports these points: Clinical and demographic metadata were provided uncurated, with the amount varying by source and participant.

Participants in the prospective study were enrolled through a virtual design, were aged about 18 to 90 years, and lived in 20 to 30 United States geographic areas. In the prospective study, cohorts were assigned on the basis of participant-reported clinical history obtained from a screening survey and a study questionnaire. Recovered participants in ImmuneRACE Cohort 3 were defined by two consecutive negative NP/OP PCR tests, clearance by a healthcare professional, or resolution of symptoms. In the prospective study, whole blood, serum and a nasopharyngeal or oropharyngeal swab were collected from each participant by mobile phlebotomists. Prospective study participants could optionally give additional blood draws and questionnaires over a 2-month period. Before DNA extraction, blood samples from the prospective study were shipped at room temperature or frozen. Relative to germline, V is missing 2 bases and J is missing 0 bases, with 7 bases of the junction outside any gene match. In the germline V gene, CDR1 corresponds to SGHVS and CDR2 to FNYEAQ. There are 17 amino acids in the CDR3, from cysteine to phenylalanine inclusive. The sequence is cut down to CDR3 DNA, 51 bases in frame from base 1.

This clonotype originated in a man in his fifties who had recovered from COVID-19. The rearranged chain carries TRBV7-6 and TRBJ2-1; TRBD1 lines up with 7 middle nucleotides. Sequenced input: PBMCs or T cells enriched from blood (not recorded which). The CDR3 here reads CASSLKETGSSYNEQFF. At the DNA level, the sequence is TGTGCCAGCAGCTTAAAAGAGACAGGGAGCTCCTACAATGAGCAGTTCTTC.